The clone carrying this T cell receptor (beta chain) was recorded a few times. MiXCR, applied by TCRdb to the RT-PCR reads, yields one record per CDR3 protein. The sample lists over 400,000 distinct CDR3 sequences; 10% to 15% were seen once. Trimming removed 5 bases from V and 3 bases from J, with 10 bases in between. The CDR3 totals 14 residues. Germline lookup yields CDR1 SEHNR and CDR2 FQNEAQ (reference sequence). The source of the sample is a study of response to subunit inactivated influenza vaccine. The genes are TRBV7-9 and TRBJ2-2; no clear D gene. The clonotype was recovered from a man between 50 and 59 years old who received an inactivated influenza vaccine. Here the sequenced sample was PBMCs from blood, taken roughly 6 weeks after vaccination. CDR3 sequence reads: CASSPQSYTGELFF. The CDR3 DNA follows: TGTGCCAGCAGCCCACAATCTTACACCGGGGAGCTGTTTTTT.